These 8 T cell receptor beta chains came from one sample sequenced in a study of human T cells and chemical hapten exposure. One entry per CDR3 protein results from TCRdb running MiXCR on the RACE reads. The table shows roughly 140,000 distinct CDR3 sequences, with approximately 12% occurring only once. This sample's time point: patch test 2, 6 weeks after DPC sensitization. Treatment given: therapeutic diphenylcyclopropenone sensitization with weekly scalp DPC. Source: whole blood, taken in connection with sensitization to the hapten diphenylcyclopropenone (DPC). The source is a woman in her 50s with alopecia areata. Some clones in this sample may be carry-over from other donors' samples.

In this sample, this clonotype turned up many times. The chain couples TRBV28 to TRBJ1-1, with 12 bases that match TRBD1. CDR1 is MDHEN, CDR2 SYDVKM, per germline. The CDR3 has 14 amino acids. The ends lost 6 bases at V and 6 bases at J; junction bases unmatched: 5. In nucleotides, the CDR3 is TGTGCCAGCAGGACCGGGACAGGGGGCGCTGAAGCTTTCTTT. Translated, it gives CASRTGTGGAEAFF.

The chain combines TRBV23-1 with TRBJ2-3, with D perhaps TRBD1 (5 bases). TRBV23-1 is flagged as an ORF with uncertain function. The CDR3 consists of 16 residues. V shed 1 base and J shed 1 base, with 12 bases lying between them. CDR3 in amino acids: CASSQLNRTRTDTQYF. DNA of the CDR3: TGCGCCAGCAGTCAATTGAACAGGACCCGCACAGATACGCAGTATTTT.

This clonotype appeared many times. This chain connects TRBV9 to TRBJ2-7, with 10 bases lining up with TRBD2. From germline, CDR1 is SGDLS and CDR2 YYNGEE. The CDR3 contains 16 residues. The V gene end was trimmed by 3 bases and the J gene end by 6 bases; junction bases not matched to a gene: 12. CDR3 bases: TGTGCCAGCAGCGCCCAGGGAGCGGGAGGGCTTTCCGAGCAGTACTTC. This encodes CASSAQGAGGLSEQYF.

The rearrangement links TRBV5-6 to TRBJ1-2; 8 bases map to TRBD1. The CDR3 totals 13 residues. V shed 4 bases and J 8 bases; nucleotides not matched to a gene: 7. The V gene's germline CDR1 is SGHDT and CDR2 YYEEEE. CDR3 amino acids: CASSPDRGRGYTF. CDR3 DNA: TGTGCCAGCAGCCCTGACAGGGGCCGGGGCTACACCTTC.

The sample holds a few counts of this clonotype. The chain recombines TRBV29-1 with TRBJ2-3, with 10 bases identical to TRBD1. This CDR3 comprises 14 residues. Germline loops: CDR1 SQVTM, CDR2 ANQGSEA. With V trimmed by 5 bases and J by 4 bases, 6 bases remained unmatched. CDR3 in DNA: TGCAGCGTTCCGCCGGGACAGGGGTCAGATACGCAGTATTTT. It yields the protein CSVPPGQGSDTQYF.

This clonotype was seen a handful of times. This chain joins TRBV7-2 and TRBJ2-2; weak D call: TRBD2 (5 bases). This CDR3 is 16 amino acids long. Trimming removed 1 base from V and 5 bases from J, with 14 bases in between. CDR1 and CDR2 from the germline V gene are SGHTA and FQGNSA. In nucleotides, the CDR3 is TGTGCCAGCAGCTTAGTGAGGGCCCGGCGGACCGGGGAGCTGTTTTTT. Amino acid sequence: CASSLVRARRTGELFF.

This clonotype came up many times. This chain's CDR3 is CASSQRDEQYF. The CDR3 nucleotides read TGTGCCAGCAGTCAAAGGGACGAGCAGTACTTC. V and J are TRBV3-1 and TRBJ2-7, with unresolved D. The CDR3 has 11 amino acids. Germline CDR1 LGHDT, CDR2 YNNKEL (reference sequence). Between the trimmed V and J ends, which lost 6 bases and 5 bases, there was a span of 8 bases.

This clonotype has just a few counts. The chain has TRBV3-1 and TRBJ2-7; 8 bases map to TRBD2. This CDR3 is 15 amino acids long. The V segment lost 2 bases and the J segment 2 bases; nucleotides outside the gene matches: 5. The germline V gene has CDR1 LGHDT and CDR2 YNNKEL (reference sequence). This chain's CDR3 is CASSQQAGAPYEQYF. The CDR3 DNA reads as TGTGCCAGCAGCCAACAAGCGGGGGCCCCCTACGAGCAGTACTTC.